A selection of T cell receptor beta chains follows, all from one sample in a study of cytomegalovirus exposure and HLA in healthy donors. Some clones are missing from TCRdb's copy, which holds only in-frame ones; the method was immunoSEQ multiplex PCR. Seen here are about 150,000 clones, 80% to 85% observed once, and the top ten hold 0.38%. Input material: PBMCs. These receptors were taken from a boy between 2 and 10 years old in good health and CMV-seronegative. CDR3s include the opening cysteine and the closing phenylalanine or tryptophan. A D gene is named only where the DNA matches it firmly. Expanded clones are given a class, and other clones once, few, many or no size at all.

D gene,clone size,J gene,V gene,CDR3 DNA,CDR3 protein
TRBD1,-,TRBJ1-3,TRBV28,TGTGCCAGCAGTCCGGGACAGGGGTACTCTGGAAACACCATATATTTT,CASSPGQGYSGNTIYF
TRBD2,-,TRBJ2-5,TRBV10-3,TGTGCCATCAGTGACAGGCGGGAGTGGGAGCAGTACTTC,CAISDRREWEQYF
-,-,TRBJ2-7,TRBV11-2,TGTGCCAGCAGCCCGGAGGTAGTAGTCTACGAGCAGTACTTC,CASSPEVVVYEQYF
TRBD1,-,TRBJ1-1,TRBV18,TGTGCCAGCTCAGAGGGGGCAGGGGGCGTCTCTGAAGCTTTCTTT,CASSEGAGGVSEAFF
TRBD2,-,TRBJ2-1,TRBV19,TGTGCCAGTAGTGGGGGGGGTGGGGCCAATGAGCAGTTCTTC,CASSGGGGANEQFF
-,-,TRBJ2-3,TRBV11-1,TGTGCCAGCTCCCTCCGGGAGTATAAAGATACGCAGTATTTT,CASSLREYKDTQYF
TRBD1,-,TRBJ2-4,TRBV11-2,TGTGCCAGCAGCCCGACCAACCCCCGACAGGGTGGGAAAAACATTCAGTACTTC,CASSPTNPRQGGKNIQYF
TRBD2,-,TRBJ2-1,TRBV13,TGTGCCAGCACCCGAGCCAGCGGGAGGTACAATGAGCAGTTCTTC,CASTRASGRYNEQFF
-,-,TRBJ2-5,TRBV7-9,TGTGCCAGCAGCCCCATAGAGGAGACCCAGTACTTC,CASSPIEETQYF
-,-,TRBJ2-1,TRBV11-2,TGTGCCAGCAACAAGGCCAGGGGATACAATGAGCAGTTCTTC,CASNKARGYNEQFF
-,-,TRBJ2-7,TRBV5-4,TGTGCCAGCAGCTCCGGGACACTCTACGAGCAGTACTTC,CASSSGTLYEQYF
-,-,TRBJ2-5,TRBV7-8,TGTGCCAGCAGCCTCCGGCGGTCCCAAGAGACCCAGTACTTC,CASSLRRSQETQYF
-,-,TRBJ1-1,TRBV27,TGTGCCAGCAGTTTCCGACACACAAGGAACACTGAAGCTTTCTTT,CASSFRHTRNTEAFF
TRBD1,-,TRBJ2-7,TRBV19,TGTGCCAGTAGTATGGCTACCGGGACAGGGGTCGGCGAGCAGTACTTC,CASSMATGTGVGEQYF
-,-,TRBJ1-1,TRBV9,TGTGCCAGCAGCGTATTCCGTACCCCGGGACAGAACACTGAAGCTTTCTTT,CASSVFRTPGQNTEAFF
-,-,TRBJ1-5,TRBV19,TGTGCCAGTAGTACCATTCAGGGCATTGGCAATCAGCCCCAGCATTTT,CASSTIQGIGNQPQHF
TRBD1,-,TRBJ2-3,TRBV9,TGTGCCAGCAGCGGGCCGGGACAGGGGACGTGGAATACGCAGTATTTT,CASSGPGQGTWNTQYF
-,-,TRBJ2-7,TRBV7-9,TGTGCCAGCAGCCCCCGACAGGTAGGCGGGGAGCAGTACTTC,CASSPRQVGGEQYF
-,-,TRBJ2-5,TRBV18,TGTGCCAGCTCACCGAGTGTGCAAGAGACCCAGTACTTC,CASSPSVQETQYF
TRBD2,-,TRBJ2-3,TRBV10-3,TGTGCCATCACCTCGACTAGCGGGAGTACTGCGCAGTATTTT,CAITSTSGSTAQYF
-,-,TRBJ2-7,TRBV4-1,TGCGCCAGCAGCCAAGAGCTCGTTTCGGGATACTCCTACGAGCAGTACTTC,CASSQELVSGYSYEQYF
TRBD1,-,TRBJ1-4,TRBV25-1,TGTGCCAGCAGTGACCTCGGACAGGCTCGGGAAAAACTGTTTTTT,CASSDLGQAREKLFF
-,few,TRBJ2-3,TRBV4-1,TGCGCCAGCAGCCAAGGCGGATCTAGCACAGATACGCAGTATTTT,CASSQGGSSTDTQYF
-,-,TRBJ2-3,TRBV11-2,TGTGCCAGCAGCTTAGTGGGCAGTAGCACAGATACGCAGTATTTT,CASSLVGSSTDTQYF
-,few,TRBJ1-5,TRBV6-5,TGTGCCAGCAGTTACGTCATCAATCAGCCCCAGCATTTT,CASSYVINQPQHF
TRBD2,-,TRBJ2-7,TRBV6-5,TGTGCCAGCAGTTACGAACTAGCGGGAGTTTACGAGCAGTACTTC,CASSYELAGVYEQYF
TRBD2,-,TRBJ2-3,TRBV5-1,TGCGCCAGCGTTGATAGCGGGAGCACAGATACGCAGTATTTT,CASVDSGSTDTQYF
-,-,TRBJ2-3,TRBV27,TGTGCCAGCAGTTTAAGGTCTGGGCTGTATAGCACAGATACGCAGTATTTT,CASSLRSGLYSTDTQYF
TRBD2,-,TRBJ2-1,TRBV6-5,TGTGCCAGCAGTATTCTAGCGGGGCGTTCCGGTGAGCAGTTCTTC,CASSILAGRSGEQFF
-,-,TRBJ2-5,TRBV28,TGTGCCAGCAGTTTCGCCTTGACAGGGAACGGGGGGGCCCAGTACTTC,CASSFALTGNGGAQYF
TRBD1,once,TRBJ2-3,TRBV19,TGTGCCAGTAGTTCCGCACAGGGGGCGCGGGGCACAGATACGCAGTATTTT,CASSSAQGARGTDTQYF
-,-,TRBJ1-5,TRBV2,TGTGCCAGCAGTGAAAGCAATCGCAATCAGCCCCAGCATTTT,CASSESNRNQPQHF
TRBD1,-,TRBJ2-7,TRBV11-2,TGTGCCAGCAGCCTGGGACAGGGGATCGGGCAGTACTTC,CASSLGQGIGQYF
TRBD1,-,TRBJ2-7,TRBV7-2,TGTGCCAGCAGCTTAGTTGGGACAGGCGCCACCTACGAGCAGTACTTC,CASSLVGTGATYEQYF
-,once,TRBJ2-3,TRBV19,TGTGCCAGTAGTATAACCCACTCTGCGGAAGGGGTAGGGAATACGCAGTATTTT,CASSITHSAEGVGNTQYF
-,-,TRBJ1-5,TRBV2,TGTGCCAGCAGGAGCAGGGTTGGTCAGCCCCAGCATTTT,CASRSRVGQPQHF
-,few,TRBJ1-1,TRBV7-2,TGTGCCAGCAGCTTACCATTGGGTCGACTCCCGTTATTT,CASSLPLGRLPLF
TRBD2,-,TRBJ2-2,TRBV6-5,TGTGCCAGCGAGCGGGAGAGAGACACCGGGGAGCTGTTTTTT,CASERERDTGELFF
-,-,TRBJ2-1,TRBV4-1,TGCGCCAGCAGGCAGATATTTTCCCACAATGAGCAGTTCTTC,CASRQIFSHNEQFF
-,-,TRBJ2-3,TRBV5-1,TGCGCCAGCAGCTTGGGACAGCTTAGCACAGATACGCAGTATTTT,CASSLGQLSTDTQYF
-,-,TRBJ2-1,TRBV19,TGTGCCAGTAGTGAATACAGCAATGAGCAGTTCTTC,CASSEYSNEQFF
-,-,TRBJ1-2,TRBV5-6,TGTGCCAGCACCGAATTCCACATATTCTATGGCTACACCTTC,CASTEFHIFYGYTF
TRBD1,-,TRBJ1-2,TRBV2,TGTGCCAGCAGCCCCGACAGGGTCTTTGTCTATGGCTACACCTTC,CASSPDRVFVYGYTF
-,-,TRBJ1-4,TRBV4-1,TGCGCCAGCAGCCAAGTATTGGGGGGGCTTATAGCAGAAAAACTGTTTTTT,CASSQVLGGLIAEKLFF
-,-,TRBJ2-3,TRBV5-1,TGCGCCAGCAGCTCGAACGGTGGACAGTTCACAGATACGCAGTATTTT,CASSSNGGQFTDTQYF